The clone carrying this TCR beta chain came up many times. Its matching antigen is unknown. The data stem from a study of T cells in Graves' hyperthyroidism and ophthalmopathy. The source material, RNA transcripts, was used to amplify TCR beta CDR3 regions. HTBI primers drove first-round RT-PCR of the TCR CDR3. From the multiplex PCR reads, TCRdb called clonotypes with MiXCR, one entry per CDR3 protein. The top ten clones hold about a quarter of a sample with hundreds of thousands of distinct CDR3 sequences, less than 30% of them seen once. Clinical symptoms, serum thyroxine and TRAb, thyroid ultrasound and orbital computed tomography were used for the diagnoses. Progressors' blood was drawn at hyperthyroidism diagnosis, before ophthalmopathy symptoms. The PBMCs were sourced from fresh peripheral blood (more than 9 ml). Study-wide results and caveats: Progression to ophthalmopathy was predicted a median of about 6.6 months early.

V shed 4 bases and J 6 bases; nucleotides not matched to a gene: 11. Germline loops: CDR1 SGDLS, CDR2 YYNGEE. This CDR3 has 15 amino acids. Sequenced sample: blood. The chain uses TRBV9 and TRBJ1-1, with 8 bases matching TRBD1. The receptor was isolated from a man in his forties or fifties with Graves' hyperthyroidism that later progressed to Graves' ophthalmopathy. The CDR3, as DNA: TGTGCCAGCAGCACCCAGACAGGGGACGGGCCTGAAGCTTTCTTT. Its protein is CASSTQTGDGPEAFF.